These 5 T cell receptor beta chains share one sample of origin, sequenced in a study of blood T cell repertoires in COVID-19. Clones were read by immunoSEQ multiplex PCR, and TCRdb kept only the in-frame ones, dropping some. The sample holds some 330,000 clones, approximately 89% seen once. Sequenced sample: peripheral blood. The receptors come from a woman in her twenties or thirties with COVID-19, enrolled during active disease.

J is TRBJ2-1 and V is TRBV28; TRBD2 agrees at 9 bases. The CDR3 spans 19 residues. Germline V gene sequence: CDR1 MDHEN, CDR2 SYDVKM. Trimming at V came to 5 bases and at J to 0 bases, leaving 14 bases not matched to a gene. CDR3 nucleotides: TGTGCCAGCAGTCCATCCCCTACTAGCGGGTCCCCCTCCTACAATGAGCAGTTCTTC. It is translated as CASSPSPTSGSPSYNEQFF.

V gene TRBV6-4 combines with J gene TRBJ2-3; 10 bases align to TRBD2. Unmatched junction bases numbered 5, after V lost 4 bases and J lost 4 bases. The CDR3 consists of 15 residues. CDR1 and CDR2 (germline): MRHNA, SNTAGT. The CDR3 protein is CASSVSGGAADTQYF. The CDR3 nucleotides read TGTGCCAGCAGTGTCAGCGGGGGGGCCGCAGATACGCAGTATTTT.

This clone appeared once. V is TRBV13 and J is TRBJ1-6; 7 bases are shared with TRBD1. The germline V gene has CDR1 PRHDT and CDR2 FYEKMQ (reference sequence). The V and J ends lost 4 bases and 9 bases, in that order; junction bases with no gene match: 6. The CDR3 consists of 14 residues. As DNA, the CDR3 is TGTGCCAGCAGCTCGGGACAGTTAAGTTCACCCCTCCACTTT. It yields the protein CASSSGQLSSPLHF.

J is TRBJ1-5 and V is TRBV6-1; unclear D gene. Germline CDR1 reads MNHNS; CDR2 reads SASEGT. This CDR3 is 13 amino acids long. Deletions cut 2 bases from V and 9 bases from J, with 11 bases between. CDR3 sequence: CASSERSGLPQHF. The CDR3 DNA reads as TGTGCCAGCAGTGAAAGATCAGGTCTGCCCCAGCATTTT.

The rearrangement uses TRBV10-3 and TRBJ1-3; D ambiguous. Trimming took off 2 bases at V and 8 bases at J, with 7 bases between the two ends. Germline V CDR1 and CDR2: ENHRY, SYGVKD. The CDR3 totals 12 residues. CDR3 DNA: TGTGCCATCAGTGAGACCAGCGACACCATATATTTT. Residues: CAISETSDTIYF.